This T cell receptor beta chain was recorded in a study of T cell repertoires in cytomegalovirus infection. Study-level information: Shared public TCR beta signatures pointed to both CMV infection and a matching HLA type. Broader study findings: CMV-specific TCR beta clonotypes restricted by HLA-C dominated the ex vivo response.

TCRdb redid the calling of the reads with MiXCR, one entry per CDR3 protein. Of about 460,000 distinct CDR3 sequences detected, about 10% appear once; the ten largest clones hold 10% to 13%. This clonotype was seen at least ten times. Antigen specificity is unknown. The sample comprised PBMCs. The clonotype was recovered from a human donor in good health (CMV status not recorded). Some clones in this sample may be carry-over from other donors' samples.

CDR3 DNA: TGTGCCAGCAGCATCACTAGCGGGGGGAACATAGATACGCAGTATTTT. Translation gives CASSITSGGNIDTQYF. The genes are TRBV7-3 and TRBJ2-3; 12 bases agree with TRBD2. Unmatched junction bases numbered 8, after V lost 5 bases and J lost 5 bases. From germline, CDR1 is SGHTA and CDR2 FQGTGA. The CDR3 covers 16 residues.